This TCR beta chain was sequenced in a study of blood T cell repertoires in COVID-19. In the study overall: Material from acute and convalescent COVID-19 was sourced from the United States, Italy and Spain. PBMCs, B-cell-depleted T cells, or T cells were the source of the cDNA or gDNA that made up the material.

Authors' analysis steps: From reference gene primer amplification, estimates of nucleated cell counts were derived. Libraries were prepared by immunoSEQ multiplex PCR; TCRdb keeps only in-frame clonotypes and omits some of them. From that table come the V and J calls and clone size; the DNA was used to work out D and trimming. The sample holds roughly 230,000 clones, 65% to 85% seen once. The CDR3 length is 15 residues. The germline gives CDR1 LGHNA, CDR2 YSLEER. With 0 bases removed from V and 0 bases from J, the gap between germline ends came to 5 bases. The chain uses TRBV4-3 and TRBJ2-2; D not resolved. The sequence was collected from a man aged 50-59 years with active or convalescent COVID-19. The sequencing sample was made of peripheral blood. The CDR3 sequence is CASSQEAANTGELFF. DNA of the CDR3: TGCGCCAGCAGCCAAGAAGCCGCGAACACCGGGGAGCTGTTTTTT.